This T cell receptor beta chain was sequenced during a study of technical replicates of blood from four donors. The germline gives CDR1 LNHNV, CDR2 YYDKDF (reference sequence). V shed 6 bases and J 0 bases; nucleotides not matched to a gene: 20. The CDR3 has 20 amino acids. Measured with immunoSEQ multiplex PCR; TCRdb has only the in-frame clones, and not every one. This table has 87,000 or so clones, just over 90% appearing once. The sequenced sample was T cells isolated from PBMCs. The J gene is TRBJ2-1, the V gene TRBV15, with 7 bases identical to TRBD2. The clonotype comes from a human donor in good health. DNA of the CDR3: TGTGCCACCAGGGATACTAGCGCCCAAACTATAAGACGCTCCTACAATGAGCAGTTCTTC. Translated: CATRDTSAQTIRRSYNEQFF.